These 9 T cell receptor beta chains were sequenced from one sample in a study of cytomegalovirus exposure and HLA in healthy donors. The PCR made use of 60 Vbeta and 13 Jbeta primers. Profiling relied on immunoSEQ multiplex PCR, and the TCRdb table lists in-frame clones only, not all of them. This table holds some 200,000 clones, roughly 80% found once. Source material: PBMCs. Receptor source: a woman aged 25 to 39 in good health and CMV-seronegative.

This clone has just a few counts. The chain joins TRBV19 to TRBJ1-1, with D maybe TRBD1 (5 bases). The CDR3 totals 13 residues. The V end was cut by 5 bases, the J end by 7 bases, with 14 bases between. The V gene's germline CDR1 is LNHDA and CDR2 SQIVND (reference sequence). This CDR3 is CASSLRPGYEAFF. The CDR3, as DNA: TGTGCCAGTAGTCTCCGCCCAGGGTATGAAGCTTTCTTT.

V and J are TRBV6-5 and TRBJ2-1; unclear D gene. The CDR3 consists of 12 residues. V was cut by 10 bases and J by 3 bases, with 10 bases left in between. The germline V gene encodes CDR1 MNHEY and CDR2 SVGAGI. The CDR3 bases are TGTGCCACCCGGCGGAACTACAATGAGCAGTTCTTC. Encoded protein: CATRRNYNEQFF.

The chain carries TRBV19 and TRBJ2-7; perhaps TRBD2 as D (6 bases). Germline CDR1 reads LNHDA; CDR2 reads SQIVND (reference sequence). Trimming took off 3 bases at V and 3 bases at J, with 15 bases between the two ends. The CDR3 is 15 amino acids. CDR3 bases: TGTGCCAGTAGTATTCGGGGGACCCCCTACTACGAGCAGTACTTC. This gives the protein CASSIRGTPYYEQYF.

The CDR3 region is CASSLEGQGETQYF. DNA for the CDR3: TGCGCCAGCAGCTTGGAGGGCCAGGGGGAGACCCAGTACTTC. The rearrangement links TRBV5-1 to TRBJ2-5, with D maybe TRBD1 (6 bases). The CDR3 covers 14 residues. V lost 0 bases to trimming and J lost 5 bases, with 11 bases between them. Germline lookup yields CDR1 SGHRS and CDR2 YFSETQ.

This chain connects TRBV6-5 to TRBJ2-3; maybe TRBD1 (7 bases). CDR1 MNHEY and CDR2 SVGAGI come from the germline V gene. Trimming pared 4 bases from V and 5 bases from J, leaving 13 bases between. The CDR3 sequence is 14 residues long. CDR3 amino acids: CASSFYRGGDTQYF. The CDR3, as DNA: TGTGCCAGCAGTTTTTACAGGGGAGGAGATACGCAGTATTTT.

The V call is TRBV5-5, the J call TRBJ2-1; possible D gene TRBD1, 5 bases. Germline V gene lookup returns CDR1 SGHKS and CDR2 YYEKEE (reference sequence). Trimming removed 2 bases at V and 5 bases at J, with 11 bases between. CDR3 length equals 14 residues. This chain's CDR3 is CASSLDSWNNEQFF. Written as DNA, the CDR3 is TGTGCCAGCAGCTTAGACAGCTGGAACAATGAGCAGTTCTTC.

J is TRBJ1-6 and V is TRBV18; maybe TRBD1 (6 bases). In germline, CDR1 is KGHSH, CDR2 LQKENI. With 6 bases removed from V and 1 base from J, the gap between germline ends came to 13 bases. The CDR3 covers 16 residues. The DNA of the CDR3 is TGTGCCAGCTCCCCAGGGGAGATATCCTATAATTCACCCCTCCACTTT. Translating gives CASSPGEISYNSPLHF.

The chain uses TRBV5-1 and TRBJ2-3, with D possibly being TRBD1 (7 bases). This CDR3 is 18 amino acids long. V dropped 2 bases and J dropped 1 base, with 20 bases sitting between them. Germline assignment: CDR1 SGHRS and CDR2 YFSETQ. The CDR3 DNA reads as TGCGCCAGCAGCTTCCCCCGCGGGACAGAGGCTGGCACAGATACGCAGTATTTT. It translates to CASSFPRGTEAGTDTQYF.

This clone was seen only a few times. The V gene is TRBV5-1, the J gene TRBJ1-2; D is possibly TRBD1 (5 bases). The CDR3 length is 13 residues. Germline V gene sequence: CDR1 SGHRS, CDR2 YFSETQ. Trimming shortened V by 1 base and J by 6 bases, and 10 bases separated the two germline ends. CDR3 region: CASSLMTDNGYTF. DNA of the CDR3: TGCGCCAGCAGCTTGATGACAGATAATGGCTACACCTTC.